What follows are 16 T cell receptor beta chains derived from one specimen sequenced in a study of control samples from healthy donors and cancer patients. Measured with immunoSEQ multiplex PCR; TCRdb has only the in-frame clones, and not every one. This table has under 70,000 clones, roughly 87% appearing once. Sequencing was done on a sample of PBMCs. The receptor source for this set is a man aged 55-75 years with head and neck cancer.

For this clone: Other DNA variants within this sample encode the same CDR3. The CDR3 loop is CATSDPPSETQYF. The CDR3 DNA reads as TGTGCCACCAGTGACCCTCCGTCAGAGACCCAGTACTTC. The rearrangement links TRBV24-1 to TRBJ2-5; D ambiguous. Germline CDR1 reads KGHDR; CDR2 reads SFDVKD. This CDR3 comprises 13 residues. V lost 4 bases, J lost 4 bases, and 9 bases lay in between.

The rearrangement uses TRBV14 and TRBJ1-1, with D uncertain. Germline values: CDR1 SGHDN, CDR2 FVKESK. The CDR3 totals 13 residues. The V end was cut by 1 base, the J end by 4 bases, with 7 bases between. The CDR3 DNA sequence: TGTGCCAGCAGCCAAGGGGGAAGCACTGAAGCTTTCTTT. It codes for CASSQGGSTEAFF.

The rearrangement links TRBV5-1 to TRBJ1-4; TRBD1 matches 7 bases. The CDR3 consists of 15 residues. Germline CDR1 and CDR2: SGHRS and YFSETQ. The junction had 9 bases not matched to a gene; V was cut back by 4 bases and J by 6 bases. DNA of the CDR3: TGCGCCAGCAGCACCATCAGGGGGGCCGATGAAAAACTGTTTTTT. Amino acids: CASSTIRGADEKLFF.

V and J are TRBV27 and TRBJ1-1; D not resolved. V was shortened by 3 bases and J by 5 bases, with 19 bases between the two germline ends. Germline CDR1 reads MNHEY; CDR2 reads SMNVEV (reference sequence). The CDR3 is 16 amino acids. In DNA form, the CDR3 reads TGTGCCAGCAGTTTTATCGCCGGGAGGGCGAAGACTGAAGCTTTCTTT. Its translation: CASSFIAGRAKTEAFF.

This clone is medium-sized within its sample. This chain uses TRBV11-3 with TRBJ1-1; D is ambiguous. Trimming removed 0 bases at V and 2 bases at J, with 16 bases between. Germline loops: CDR1 SGHNT, CDR2 YENEEA. The CDR3 consists of 17 residues. The CDR3 DNA follows: TGTGCCAGCAGCTTAGAACGCACTCAGACCATCAACACTGAAGCTTTCTTT. It translates to CASSLERTQTINTEAFF. Combining the CDR3 with reference TRBV11-3 and TRBJ1-1 gives the whole variable domain EAGVVQSPRYKIIEKKQPVAFWCNPISGHNTLYWYLQNLGQGPELLIRYENEEAVDDSQLPKDRFSAERLKGVDSTLKIQPAELGDSAVYLCASSLERTQTINTEAFFGQGTRLTVV.

The gene calls are TRBV9 and TRBJ1-3; 9 bases fit TRBD1. With V trimmed by 0 bases and J by 3 bases, 7 bases remained unmatched. Germline V gene sequence: CDR1 SGDLS, CDR2 YYNGEE. The CDR3 length is 17 residues. CDR3 protein: CASSVGVNRGLGNTIYF. CDR3 nucleotide sequence: TGTGCCAGCAGCGTAGGGGTTAACAGGGGGCTTGGAAACACCATATATTTT.

The gene calls are TRBV3-1 (or the pseudogene TRBV3-2) and TRBJ2-3, with D unresolved. The V gene lost 0 bases and the J gene lost 8 bases, with 9 bases spanning the gap. CDR3 size: 13 residues. Germline CDR1 reads LGHDT; CDR2 reads YNNKEL (reference sequence). The DNA of the CDR3 is TGTGCCAGCAGCCAAGATGGGGTGGGTACGCAGTATTTT. Translation gives CASSQDGVGTQYF.

This sequence joins TRBV28 and TRBJ2-3, with D perhaps matching TRBD2 (5 bases). Trimming took off 11 bases at V and 0 bases at J, with 9 bases between the two ends. CDR1 MDHEN and CDR2 SYDVKM come from the germline V gene. The CDR3 is 12 residues long. DNA of the CDR3: TGTGCCGCGAAGCGGAGCACAGATACGCAGTATTTT. Translation: CAAKRSTDTQYF.

This rearrangement joins TRBV7-6 to TRBJ2-5; 8 bases agree with TRBD1. CDR3 size: 14 residues. The ends lost 2 bases at V and 6 bases at J; junction bases unmatched: 5. CDR1 and CDR2 from the germline V gene are SGHVS and FNYEAQ. The CDR3: CASSLMTGVKTQYF. Written as DNA, the CDR3 is TGTGCCAGCAGCTTAATGACAGGGGTTAAGACCCAGTACTTC.

This sequence joins TRBV10-3 and TRBJ2-1; TRBD2 might be the D (6 bases). This CDR3 has 14 amino acids. Germline loops: CDR1 ENHRY, CDR2 SYGVKD. With 7 bases removed from V and 0 bases from J, the gap between germline ends came to 10 bases. CDR3 coding DNA: TGTGCCATCATACGGGGGAGCTCCTACAATGAGCAGTTCTTC. Its protein is CAIIRGSSYNEQFF.

This chain connects TRBV28 to TRBJ1-2; 8 nucleotides match TRBD1. Germline values: CDR1 MDHEN, CDR2 SYDVKM. The CDR3 covers 16 residues. Trimming removed 7 bases from V and 3 bases from J; junction bases left unmatched: 13. DNA for the CDR3: TGTGCCAGCACGCCGGGACAGGCCCGAATTTACTATGGCTACACCTTC. Protein sequence: CASTPGQARIYYGYTF.

V and J are TRBV11-2 and TRBJ2-2, with D possibly being TRBD2 (5 bases). V lost 3 bases, J lost 0 bases, and 17 bases lay in between. This CDR3 has 18 amino acids. Germline CDR1 SGHAT, CDR2 FQNNGV. The CDR3 protein is CASSLALSSSANTGELFF. CDR3 nucleotides: TGTGCCAGCAGCTTGGCCCTTTCTAGCAGCGCGAACACCGGGGAGCTGTTTTTT.

This chain joins TRBV7-2 and TRBJ1-2; no clear D gene. Trimming removed 3 bases from V and 2 bases from J, with 19 bases in between. Germline CDR1 is SGHTA and CDR2 is FQGNSA. This CDR3 has 17 amino acids. The DNA of the CDR3 is TGTGCCAGCAGCTTCACCACCGGAGGGTTCGCCAACTATGGCTACACCTTC. Translated: CASSFTTGGFANYGYTF.

This sequence joins TRBV28 and TRBJ2-1; TRBD2 is a possible D gene (6 bases). Trimming took off 3 bases at V and 8 bases at J, with 11 bases between the two ends. Per the germline V gene, CDR1 is MDHEN and CDR2 is SYDVKM. There are 13 residues in the CDR3. The CDR3 loop reads CASSFGASDEQFF. CDR3 sequence (DNA): TGTGCCAGCAGTTTCGGGGCTAGCGATGAGCAGTTCTTC.

This chain connects TRBV19 to TRBJ1-6, with D possibly matching TRBD1 (5 bases). V lost 3 bases and J 5 bases, leaving 17 bases between the germline ends. Germline V gives CDR1 LNHDA, CDR2 SQIVND (reference sequence). The CDR3 is made up of 17 amino acids. CDR3: CASSMSSTGGNNSPLHF. CDR3 bases: TGTGCCAGTAGTATGTCATCGACGGGGGGGAATAATTCACCCCTCCACTTT.

The chain recombines TRBV3-1 (or the pseudogene TRBV3-2) with TRBJ2-5; a weak D match, TRBD2 (6 bases). This CDR3 comprises 18 residues. CDR1 and CDR2 from the germline V gene are LGHDT and YNNKEL (reference sequence). V gave up 0 bases and J gave up 0 bases, with 17 bases separating them. Here the CDR3 DNA reads TGTGCCAGCAGCCAAGATCTTCTTGCGGGACGAGACCAAGAGACCCAGTACTTC. It encodes CASSQDLLAGRDQETQYF.